Listed below are T cell receptor beta chains from one sample, sequenced in a study of blood T cell repertoires in COVID-19. Clones were sequenced by immunoSEQ multiplex PCR, and TCRdb holds only the in-frame ones, with some missing. This sample carries about 340,000 clones, about 90% of them seen once, and the ten largest clones take about 6%. Sequences were obtained from peripheral blood. The receptors derive from a woman between 45 and 60 years old with COVID-19, enrolled during active disease. Both conserved end residues are part of each CDR3. D genes are given only for firm matches. Expanded clones are given a class, and other clones once, few, many or no size at all.

D	V	J	size	CDR3	DNA
NA	TRBV6-5	TRBJ1-5	NA	CASSYSFPVERQPQHF	TGTGCCAGCAGTTACTCATTCCCGGTGGAGAGACAGCCCCAGCATTTT
NA	TRBV6-2/TRBV6-3	TRBJ1-5	NA	CASSYLGASNQPQHF	TGTGCCAGCAGTTATCTGGGGGCCAGCAATCAGCCCCAGCATTTT
NA	TRBV24-1	TRBJ1-1	few	CATSANWNTEAFF	TGTGCCACCAGTGCAAATTGGAACACTGAAGCTTTCTTT
TRBD1	TRBV30	TRBJ1-2	NA	CAWSKGGGNYGYTF	TGTGCCTGGAGTAAAGGGGGCGGTAACTATGGCTACACCTTC
NA	TRBV27	TRBJ1-2	NA	CASRSQSGLYYTF	TGTGCCAGCCGGAGCCAGTCAGGGCTATACTACACCTTC
TRBD2	TRBV10-1	TRBJ2-3	NA	CASSEGTSGSTDTQYF	TGCGCCAGCAGCGAAGGGACTAGCGGGAGCACAGATACGCAGTATTTT
TRBD1	TRBV4-1	TRBJ1-2	NA	CASSRPGQGHYGYTF	TGCGCCAGCAGCCGCCCGGGACAGGGGCACTATGGCTACACCTTC
NA	TRBV19	TRBJ1-5	NA	CASSSGISNQPQHF	TGTGCCAGTAGTTCAGGGATTAGCAATCAGCCCCAGCATTTT
NA	TRBV30	TRBJ2-7	NA	CAWSIGAEQYF	TGTGCCTGGAGTATAGGGGCGGAGCAGTACTTC
TRBD2	TRBV29-1	TRBJ2-3	NA	CSGLAGGTDTQYF	TGCAGCGGACTAGCGGGAGGCACAGATACGCAGTATTTT
NA	TRBV27	TRBJ1-1	NA	CASRLGGSNTEAFF	TGTGCCAGCCGACTCGGGGGATCGAACACTGAAGCTTTCTTT
NA	TRBV15	TRBJ2-7	few	CATSRGRAGIYEQYF	TGTGCCACCAGCAGAGGTCGAGCGGGCATCTACGAGCAGTACTTC
TRBD2	TRBV19	TRBJ2-7	once	CASTPGTSGRNYEQYF	TGTGCCAGTACCCCGGGGACTAGCGGGAGGAACTACGAGCAGTACTTC
TRBD2	TRBV7-3	TRBJ2-3	NA	CASSRTSGRTTDTQYF	TGTGCCAGCAGCCGGACTAGCGGGAGGACCACAGATACGCAGTATTTT
TRBD2	TRBV9	TRBJ2-1	NA	CASSVEGRGGRAEKQFF	TGTGCCAGCAGCGTAGAAGGTCGAGGCGGGAGGGCCGAGAAGCAGTTCTTC
NA	TRBV25-1	TRBJ2-7	NA	CASSEYVGTFDEQYF	TGTGCCAGCAGTGAATATGTGGGCACTTTCGACGAGCAGTACTTC
TRBD1	TRBV27	TRBJ1-2	NA	CASSLARQGGVGGYTF	TGTGCCAGCAGTTTAGCCCGACAGGGGGGAGTTGGTGGCTACACCTTC
TRBD1	TRBV30	TRBJ1-1	NA	CAWVRVRGLETEAFF	TGTGCCTGGGTGCGTGTTAGGGGGCTGGAGACTGAAGCTTTCTTT
NA	TRBV14	TRBJ1-1	NA	CASSIRTTYNTEAFF	TGTGCCAGCAGCATCCGGACTACCTATAACACTGAAGCTTTCTTT
NA	TRBV9	TRBJ2-1	NA	CASSPQALGGNEQFF	TGTGCCAGCAGCCCACAGGCCCTTGGGGGGAATGAGCAGTTCTTC
NA	TRBV6-5	TRBJ1-2	NA	CASSYSTSSGYGYTF	TGTGCCAGCAGTTACAGTACTTCAAGCGGCTATGGCTACACCTTC
NA	TRBV7-3	TRBJ1-1	NA	CASSSRRENTEAFF	TGTGCCAGCAGCTCCCGACGGGAGAACACTGAAGCTTTCTTT
TRBD1	TRBV24-1	TRBJ2-3	NA	CATSVLGQGDTDTQYF	TGTGCCACCAGTGTCCTTGGACAGGGGGACACAGATACGCAGTATTTT
NA	TRBV2	TRBJ1-5	NA	CASRVEHHSNQPQHF	TGTGCCAGCAGAGTGGAGCACCATAGCAATCAGCCCCAGCATTTT
TRBD1	TRBV6-6	TRBJ2-7	once	CATSGTGPYEQYF	TGTGCCACCTCCGGGACAGGGCCCTACGAGCAGTACTTC
TRBD1	TRBV19	TRBJ1-4	once	CASSYPQGRDEKLFF	TGTGCCAGTAGTTACCCACAGGGGAGAGATGAAAAACTGTTTTTT
TRBD2	TRBV11-3	TRBJ2-1	NA	CASTLLAGGYEQFF	TGTGCCAGCACCTTACTAGCGGGAGGGTATGAGCAGTTCTTC
NA	TRBV27	TRBJ2-2	NA	CASTTSRDWYTGELFF	TGTGCCAGCACCACCTCGCGGGACTGGTACACCGGGGAGCTGTTTTTT
TRBD2	TRBV5-1	TRBJ2-2	NA	CASRNGLAGGFTGELFF	TGCGCCAGCAGAAACGGACTAGCGGGAGGATTCACCGGGGAGCTGTTTTTT
TRBD1	TRBV6-5	TRBJ2-3	once	CASRRGDRGADTQYF	TGTGCCAGCAGGAGAGGGGACAGAGGCGCAGATACGCAGTATTTT
NA	TRBV6-5	TRBJ2-4	once	CASSYSAKNIQYF	TGTGCCAGCAGTTACAGCGCCAAAAACATTCAGTACTTC